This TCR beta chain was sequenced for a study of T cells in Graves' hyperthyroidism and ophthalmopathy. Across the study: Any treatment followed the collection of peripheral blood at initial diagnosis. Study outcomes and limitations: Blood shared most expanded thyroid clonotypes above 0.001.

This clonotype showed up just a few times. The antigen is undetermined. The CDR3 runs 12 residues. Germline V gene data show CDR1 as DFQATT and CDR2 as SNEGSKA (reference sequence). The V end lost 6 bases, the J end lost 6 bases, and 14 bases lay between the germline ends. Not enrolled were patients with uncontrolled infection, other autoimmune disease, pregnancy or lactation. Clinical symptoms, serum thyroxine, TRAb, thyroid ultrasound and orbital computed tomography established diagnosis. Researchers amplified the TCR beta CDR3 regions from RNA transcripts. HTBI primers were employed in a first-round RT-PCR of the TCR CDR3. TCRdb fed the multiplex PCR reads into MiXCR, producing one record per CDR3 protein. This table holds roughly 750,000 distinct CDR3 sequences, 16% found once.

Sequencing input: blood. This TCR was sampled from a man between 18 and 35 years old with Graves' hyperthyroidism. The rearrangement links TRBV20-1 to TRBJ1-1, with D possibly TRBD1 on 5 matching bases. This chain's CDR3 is CSAEPWGAEAFF. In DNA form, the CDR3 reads TGCAGTGCAGAACCGTGGGGCGCTGAAGCTTTCTTT.